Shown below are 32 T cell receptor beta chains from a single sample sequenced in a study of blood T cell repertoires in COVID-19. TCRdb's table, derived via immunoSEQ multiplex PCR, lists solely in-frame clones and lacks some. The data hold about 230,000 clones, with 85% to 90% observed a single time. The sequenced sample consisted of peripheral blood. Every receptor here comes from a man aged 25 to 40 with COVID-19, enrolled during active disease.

CDR3 region: CASSLFAGGPYEQYF. CDR3 DNA sequence: TGTGCCAGCAGCTTGTTTGCGGGGGGGCCCTACGAGCAGTACTTC. The J gene is TRBJ2-7, the V gene TRBV5-5, with TRBD2 identical over 9 bases. Germline-derived CDR1 and CDR2 are SGHKS and YYEKEE (reference sequence). This CDR3 has 15 residues. The V and J ends lost 1 base and 2 bases, in that order; junction bases with no gene match: 4.

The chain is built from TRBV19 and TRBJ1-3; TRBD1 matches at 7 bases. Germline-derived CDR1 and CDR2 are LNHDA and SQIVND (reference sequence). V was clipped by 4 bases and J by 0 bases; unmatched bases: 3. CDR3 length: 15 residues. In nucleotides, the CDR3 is TGTGCCAGTAGTACGGGACAGACCTCTGGAAACACCATATATTTT. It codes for CASSTGQTSGNTIYF.

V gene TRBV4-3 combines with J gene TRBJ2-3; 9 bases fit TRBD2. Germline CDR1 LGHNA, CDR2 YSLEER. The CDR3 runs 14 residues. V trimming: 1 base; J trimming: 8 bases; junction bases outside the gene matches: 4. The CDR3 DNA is TGCGCCAGCAGCCAAGGCGCTAGCGGGGTTACGCAGTATTTT. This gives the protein CASSQGASGVTQYF.

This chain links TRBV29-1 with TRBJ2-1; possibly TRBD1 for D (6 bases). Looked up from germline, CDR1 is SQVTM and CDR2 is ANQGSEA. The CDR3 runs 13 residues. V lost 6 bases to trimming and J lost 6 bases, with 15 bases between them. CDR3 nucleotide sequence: TGCAGCGTCCGGCGAGGGGGTGGCAATGAGCAGTTCTTC. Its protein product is CSVRRGGGNEQFF.

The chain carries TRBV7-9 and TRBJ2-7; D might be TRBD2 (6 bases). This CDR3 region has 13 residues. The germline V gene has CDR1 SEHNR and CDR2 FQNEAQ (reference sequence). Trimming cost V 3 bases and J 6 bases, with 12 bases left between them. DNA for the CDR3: TGTGCCAGCAGCTTGGAACTAGCCCCCGAGCAGTACTTC. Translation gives CASSLELAPEQYF.

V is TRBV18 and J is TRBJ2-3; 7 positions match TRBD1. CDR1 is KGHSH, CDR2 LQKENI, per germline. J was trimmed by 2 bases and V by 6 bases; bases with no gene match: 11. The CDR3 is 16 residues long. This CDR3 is CASSPVGDSLTDTQYF. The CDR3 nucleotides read TGTGCCAGCTCTCCAGTTGGGGACAGCCTCACAGATACGCAGTATTTT.

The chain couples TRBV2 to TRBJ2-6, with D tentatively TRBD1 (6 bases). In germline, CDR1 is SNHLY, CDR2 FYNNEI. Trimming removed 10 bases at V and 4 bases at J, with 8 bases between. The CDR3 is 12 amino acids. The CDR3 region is CATTGGANVLTF. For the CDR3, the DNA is TGTGCCACCACAGGGGGGGCCAACGTCCTGACTTTC.

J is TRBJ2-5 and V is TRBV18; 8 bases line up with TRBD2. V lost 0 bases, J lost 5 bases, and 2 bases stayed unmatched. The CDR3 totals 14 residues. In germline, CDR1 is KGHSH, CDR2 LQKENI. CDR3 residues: CASSPPGLAETQYF. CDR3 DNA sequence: TGTGCCAGCTCACCACCTGGACTAGCCGAGACCCAGTACTTC. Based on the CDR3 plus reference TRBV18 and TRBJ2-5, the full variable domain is NAGVMQNPRHLVRRRGQEARLRCSPMKGHSHVYWYRQLPEEGLKFMVYLQKENIIDESGMPKERFSAEFPKEGPSILRIQQVVRGDSAAYFCASSPPGLAETQYFGPGTRLLVL.

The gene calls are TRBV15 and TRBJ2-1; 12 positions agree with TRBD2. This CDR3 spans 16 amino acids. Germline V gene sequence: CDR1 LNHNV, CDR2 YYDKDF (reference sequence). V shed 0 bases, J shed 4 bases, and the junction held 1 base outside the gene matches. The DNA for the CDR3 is TGTGCCACCAGCAGAGAACTAGCGGGGGGTTACAATGAGCAGTTCTTC. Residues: CATSRELAGGYNEQFF. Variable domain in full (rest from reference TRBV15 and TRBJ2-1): DAMVIQNPRYQVTQFGKPVTLSCSQTLNHNVMYWYQQKSSQAPKLLFHYYDKDFNNEADTPDNFQSRRPNTSFCFLDIRSPGLGDTAMYLCATSRELAGGYNEQFFGPGTRLTVL.

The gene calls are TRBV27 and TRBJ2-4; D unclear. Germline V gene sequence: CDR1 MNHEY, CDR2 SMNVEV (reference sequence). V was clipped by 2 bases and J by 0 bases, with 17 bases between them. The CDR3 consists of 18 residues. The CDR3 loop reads CASSLKPRPLTAKNIQYF. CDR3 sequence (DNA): TGTGCCAGCAGTTTAAAACCCCGCCCACTTACAGCCAAAAACATTCAGTACTTC.

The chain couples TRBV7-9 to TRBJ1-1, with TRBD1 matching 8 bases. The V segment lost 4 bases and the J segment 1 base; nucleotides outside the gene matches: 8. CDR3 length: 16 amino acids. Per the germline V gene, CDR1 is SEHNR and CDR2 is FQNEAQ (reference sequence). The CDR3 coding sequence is TGTGCCAGCAGCTCACTTGGGACAGGAAAGAACACTGAAGCTTTCTTT. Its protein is CASSSLGTGKNTEAFF.

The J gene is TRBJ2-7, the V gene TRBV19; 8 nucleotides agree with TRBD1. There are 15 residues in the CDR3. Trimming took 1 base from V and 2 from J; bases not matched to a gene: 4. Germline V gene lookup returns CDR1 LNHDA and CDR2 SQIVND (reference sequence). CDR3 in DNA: TGTGCCAGTAGTATAGGGTCAGGGGGCACCTACGAGCAGTACTTC. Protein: CASSIGSGGTYEQYF. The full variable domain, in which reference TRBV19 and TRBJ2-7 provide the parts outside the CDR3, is DGGITQSPKYLFRKEGQNVTLSCEQNLNHDAMYWYRQDPGQGLRLIYYSQIVNDFQKGDIAEGYSVSREKKESFPLTVTSAQKNPTAFYLCASSIGSGGTYEQYFGPGTRLTVT.

CDR3 region: CATSSGLSTDTQYF. For the CDR3, the DNA is TGTGCCACCAGCAGTGGACTAAGCACAGATACGCAGTATTTT. The chain is built from TRBV15 and TRBJ2-3; weak D call: TRBD2 (6 bases). V lost 3 bases, J lost 0 bases, and 7 bases lay in between. The germline gives CDR1 LNHNV, CDR2 YYDKDF (reference sequence). This CDR3 is built from 14 residues.

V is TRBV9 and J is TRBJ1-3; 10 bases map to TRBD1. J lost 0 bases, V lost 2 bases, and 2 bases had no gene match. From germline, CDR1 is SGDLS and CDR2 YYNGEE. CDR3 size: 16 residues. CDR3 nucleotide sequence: TGTGCCAGCAGCGTGGGACAGGGGCACTCTGGAAACACCATATATTTT. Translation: CASSVGQGHSGNTIYF.

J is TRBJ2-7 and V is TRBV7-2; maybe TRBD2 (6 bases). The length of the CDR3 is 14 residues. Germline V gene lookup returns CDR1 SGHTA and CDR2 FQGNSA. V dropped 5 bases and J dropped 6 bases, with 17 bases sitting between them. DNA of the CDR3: TGTGCCAGCAGCACTCCCTTCGGGGAGGTCGAGCAGTACTTC. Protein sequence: CASSTPFGEVEQYF.

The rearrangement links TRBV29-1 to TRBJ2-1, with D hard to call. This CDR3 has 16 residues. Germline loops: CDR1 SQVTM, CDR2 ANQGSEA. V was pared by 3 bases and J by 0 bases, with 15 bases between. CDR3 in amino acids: CSVDGLPNHSYNEQFF. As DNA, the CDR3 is TGCAGCGTTGATGGTCTACCGAATCACTCCTACAATGAGCAGTTCTTC.

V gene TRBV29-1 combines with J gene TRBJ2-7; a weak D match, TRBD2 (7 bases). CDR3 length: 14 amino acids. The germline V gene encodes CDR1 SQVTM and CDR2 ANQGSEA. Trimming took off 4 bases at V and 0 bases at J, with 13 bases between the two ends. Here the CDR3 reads CSVVGGVVSYEQYF. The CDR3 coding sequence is TGCAGCGTTGTAGGGGGGGTTGTCTCCTACGAGCAGTACTTC.

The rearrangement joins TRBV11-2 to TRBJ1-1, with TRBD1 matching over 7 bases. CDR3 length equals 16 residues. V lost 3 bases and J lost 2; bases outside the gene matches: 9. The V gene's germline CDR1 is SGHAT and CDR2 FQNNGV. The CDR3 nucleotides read TGTGCCAGCAGCTTGGGACAGACAGTATTCAACACTGAAGCTTTCTTT. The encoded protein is CASSLGQTVFNTEAFF. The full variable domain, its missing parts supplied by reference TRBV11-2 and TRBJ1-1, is EAGVAQSPRYKIIEKRQSVAFWCNPISGHATLYWYQQILGQGPKLLIQFQNNGVVDDSQLPKDRFSAERLKGVDSTLKIQPAKLEDSAVYLCASSLGQTVFNTEAFFGQGTRLTVV.

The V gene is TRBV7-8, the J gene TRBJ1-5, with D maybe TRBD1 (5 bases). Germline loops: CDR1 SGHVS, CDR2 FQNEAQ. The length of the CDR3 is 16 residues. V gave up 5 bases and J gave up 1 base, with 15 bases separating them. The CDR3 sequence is CASSPLGGGSNQPQHF. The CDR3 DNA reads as TGTGCCAGCAGCCCCTTAGGCGGGGGGAGCAATCAGCCCCAGCATTTT.

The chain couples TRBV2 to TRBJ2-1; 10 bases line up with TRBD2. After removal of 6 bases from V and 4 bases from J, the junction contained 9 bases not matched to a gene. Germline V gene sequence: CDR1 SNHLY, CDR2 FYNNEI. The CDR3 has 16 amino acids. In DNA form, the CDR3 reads TGTGCCAGCAGGCCCCCTAGCGGGGGCGGATACAATGAGCAGTTCTTC. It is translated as CASRPPSGGGYNEQFF.

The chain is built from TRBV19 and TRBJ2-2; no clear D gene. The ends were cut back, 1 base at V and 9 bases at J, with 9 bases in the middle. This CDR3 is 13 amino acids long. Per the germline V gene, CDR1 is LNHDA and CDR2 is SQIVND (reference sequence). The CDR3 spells CASSIAPVWELFF. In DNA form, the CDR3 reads TGTGCCAGTAGTATAGCCCCGGTATGGGAGCTGTTTTTT. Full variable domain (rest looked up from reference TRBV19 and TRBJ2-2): DGGITQSPKYLFRKEGQNVTLSCEQNLNHDAMYWYRQDPGQGLRLIYYSQIVNDFQKGDIAEGYSVSREKKESFPLTVTSAQKNPTAFYLCASSIAPVWELFFGEGSRLTVL.

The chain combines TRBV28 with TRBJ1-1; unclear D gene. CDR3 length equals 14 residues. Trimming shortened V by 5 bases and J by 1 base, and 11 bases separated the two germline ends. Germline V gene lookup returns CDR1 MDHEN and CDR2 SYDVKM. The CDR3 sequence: CASSLRRRNTEAFF. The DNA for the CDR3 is TGTGCCAGCAGTCTAAGACGGAGGAACACTGAAGCTTTCTTT.

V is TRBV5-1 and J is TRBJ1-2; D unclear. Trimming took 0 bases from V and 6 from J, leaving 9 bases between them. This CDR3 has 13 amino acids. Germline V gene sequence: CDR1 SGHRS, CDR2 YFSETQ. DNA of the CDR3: TGCGCCAGCAGCTTGGGCGGGAGGGATGGCTACACCTTC. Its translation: CASSLGGRDGYTF.

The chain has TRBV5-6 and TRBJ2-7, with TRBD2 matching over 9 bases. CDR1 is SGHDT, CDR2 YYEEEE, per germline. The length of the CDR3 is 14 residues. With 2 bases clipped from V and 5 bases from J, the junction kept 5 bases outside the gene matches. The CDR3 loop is CASSFLAGVHEQYF. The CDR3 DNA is TGTGCCAGCAGCTTCTTAGCGGGAGTACACGAGCAGTACTTC.

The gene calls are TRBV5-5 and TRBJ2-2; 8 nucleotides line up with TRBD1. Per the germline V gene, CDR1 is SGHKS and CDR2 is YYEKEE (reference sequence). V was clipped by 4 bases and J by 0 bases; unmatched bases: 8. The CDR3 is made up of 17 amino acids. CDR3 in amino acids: CASSLSQGDSNTGELFF. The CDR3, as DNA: TGTGCCAGCAGCCTTTCACAGGGGGATTCGAACACCGGGGAGCTGTTTTTT.

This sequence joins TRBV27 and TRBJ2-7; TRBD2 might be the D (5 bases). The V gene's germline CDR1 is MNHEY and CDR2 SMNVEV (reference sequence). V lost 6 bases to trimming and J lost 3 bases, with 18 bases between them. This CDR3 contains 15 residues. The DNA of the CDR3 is TGTGCCAGCAGCCTGACTAACAGCAATGGCTACGAGCAGTACTTC. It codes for CASSLTNSNGYEQYF.

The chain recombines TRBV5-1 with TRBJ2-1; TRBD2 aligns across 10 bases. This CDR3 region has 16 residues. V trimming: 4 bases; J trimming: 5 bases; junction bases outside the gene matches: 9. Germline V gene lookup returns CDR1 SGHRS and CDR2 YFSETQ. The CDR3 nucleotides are TGCGCCAGCAGCCCCCTAACTAGCGGGGCGAACAATGAGCAGTTCTTC. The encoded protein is CASSPLTSGANNEQFF.

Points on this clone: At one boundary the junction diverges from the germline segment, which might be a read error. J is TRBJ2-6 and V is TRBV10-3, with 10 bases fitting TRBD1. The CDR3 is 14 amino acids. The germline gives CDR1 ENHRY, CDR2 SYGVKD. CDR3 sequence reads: CAITGTGVATVLTF. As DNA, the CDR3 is TGTGCCATCACAGGGACAGGGGTTGCCACCGTCCTGACTTTC.

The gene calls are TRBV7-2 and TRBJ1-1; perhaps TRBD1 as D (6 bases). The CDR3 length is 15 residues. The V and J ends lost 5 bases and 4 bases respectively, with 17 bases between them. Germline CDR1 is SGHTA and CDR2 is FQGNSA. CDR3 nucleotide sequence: TGTGCCAGCAGCCCATTGGGACAAGGGGGCACTGAAGCTTTCTTT. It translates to CASSPLGQGGTEAFF.

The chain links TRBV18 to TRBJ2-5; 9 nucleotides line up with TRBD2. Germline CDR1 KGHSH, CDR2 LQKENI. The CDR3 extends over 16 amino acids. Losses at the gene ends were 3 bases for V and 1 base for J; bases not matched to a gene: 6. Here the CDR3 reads CASSPYGLATQETQYF. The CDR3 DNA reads TGTGCCAGCTCACCCTACGGACTAGCGACCCAAGAGACCCAGTACTTC.

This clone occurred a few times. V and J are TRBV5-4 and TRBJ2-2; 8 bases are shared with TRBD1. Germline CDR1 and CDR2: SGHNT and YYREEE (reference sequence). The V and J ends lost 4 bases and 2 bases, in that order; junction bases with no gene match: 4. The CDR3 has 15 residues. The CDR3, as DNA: TGTGCCAGCAGCCATGGACAGGGAAACACCGGGGAGCTGTTTTTT. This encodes CASSHGQGNTGELFF.

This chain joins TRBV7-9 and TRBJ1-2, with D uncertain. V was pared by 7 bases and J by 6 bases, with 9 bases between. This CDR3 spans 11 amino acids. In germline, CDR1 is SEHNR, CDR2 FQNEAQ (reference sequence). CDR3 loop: CASTLPHGYTF. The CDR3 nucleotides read TGTGCCAGCACCCTACCTCATGGCTACACCTTC.